The clone carrying this TCR beta chain was found many times. Its target is unknown. Trimming removed 5 bases from V and 4 bases from J, with 11 bases in between. The CDR3 consists of 14 residues. Germline V gene lookup returns CDR1 SGHAT and CDR2 FQNNGV. This entry comes from a study of T-cell reconstitution after alpha-beta-depleted transplantation in children. Study-level points and caveats: After transplant, at about two months, alpha-beta T cells were reportedly derived from several hundred expanded graft clones.

For TCRbeta, the library was prepared with unique molecular identifiers. TCRdb ran MiXCR on the PCR reads and lists one entry per CDR3 protein. The sample contains around 240,000 distinct CDR3 sequences, just under 8.5% of which appear only once. This sequence joins TRBV11-2 and TRBJ1-4; perhaps TRBD1 as D (5 bases). This TCR derives from a male patient between 10 and 17 years old who had a stem cell transplant for acute lymphoblastic leukemia, so the T cells may come from the graft donor. The sequences come from PBMCs, mostly from graft donor cells, collected 180 days after TCRalphabeta/CD19-depleted stem cell transplant. The CDR3: CASSLRAINEKLFF. The CDR3 coding sequence is TGTGCCAGCAGCCTCAGGGCGATTAATGAAAAACTGTTTTTT. The full variable domain, completed using reference TRBV11-2 and TRBJ1-4, is EAGVAQSPRYKIIEKRQSVAFWCNPISGHATLYWYQQILGQGPKLLIQFQNNGVVDDSQLPKDRFSAERLKGVDSTLKIQPAKLEDSAVYLCASSLRAINEKLFFGSGTQLSVL.